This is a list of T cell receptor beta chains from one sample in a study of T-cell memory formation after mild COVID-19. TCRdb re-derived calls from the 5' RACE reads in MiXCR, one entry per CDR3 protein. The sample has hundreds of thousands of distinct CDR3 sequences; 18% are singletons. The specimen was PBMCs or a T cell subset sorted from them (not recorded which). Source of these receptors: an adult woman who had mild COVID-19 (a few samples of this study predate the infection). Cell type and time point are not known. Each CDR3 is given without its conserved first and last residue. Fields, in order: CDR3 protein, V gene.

CDR3: ASIRNRWAEGSNEQF
V: TRBV5-1

CDR3: SAAGIWNTEAF
V: TRBV20-1

CDR3: ASRTSRYRYEQY
V: TRBV6-2/TRBV6-3

CDR3: ASSQPRAVATQY
V: TRBV23-1

CDR3: SAQRGTGPSGANVLT
V: TRBV20-1

CDR3: ASSLRTSGRASDTQY
V: TRBV7-2

CDR3: ASTGQGQTEAF
V: TRBV5-1

CDR3: ASSYGAGVTYEQY
V: TRBV6-6

CDR3: ASSPLKFALSYNEQF
V: TRBV12-3/TRBV12-4

CDR3: ASSPMEGGHEQY
V: TRBV18

CDR3: ASSLEGGSTDTQY
V: TRBV7-8

CDR3: ASSVLSGTNSPLH
V: TRBV9

CDR3: SARDLGRTNYGYT
V: TRBV20-1

CDR3: ASSPPGTGIKWEAF
V: TRBV18

CDR3: ASSTHHPGGVNEQY
V: TRBV21-1

CDR3: ASAWGRGY
V: TRBV12-5

CDR3: ASSPWTSQETQY
V: TRBV9

CDR3: SAGDTQY
V: TRBV20-1

CDR3: ATSGGEMNTEAF
V: TRBV15

CDR3: SAIWTGREQY
V: TRBV20-1

CDR3: ASSQDALAGLAASTDTQY
V: TRBV4-1

CDR3: ASSLNPPTNEQF
V: TRBV7-2

CDR3: ASSQDPRHPYNEQF
V: TRBV4-2

CDR3: ASSLRQSNTGELF
V: TRBV12-3/TRBV12-4

CDR3: ATGPGANYGYT
V: TRBV24-1

CDR3: ASSVATGFDTDTQY
V: TRBV9

CDR3: ASSYLEREAYNEQF
V: TRBV6-6

CDR3: ASSTRTSGRAGNEQF
V: TRBV11-3

CDR3: ASSLVTSGNNEQF
V: TRBV7-2

CDR3: ASSQGLDTGGYEQY
V: TRBV4-3

CDR3: ASSRGDSYNEQF
V: TRBV5-1

CDR3: ASSLDPYNEQF
V: TRBV5-1

CDR3: ASSLGTGGLYEQY
V: TRBV7-9

CDR3: ASSLGRAGTDTQY
V: TRBV7-9

CDR3: ATSDPWGVRGTEAF
V: TRBV24-1

CDR3: ASSLVQTVGSGELF
V: TRBV7-9

CDR3: AWSVLPRGRGNTEAF
V: TRBV30

CDR3: SVFGGAGFRSNTEAF
V: TRBV29-1

CDR3: AIGLAGIHYNEQF
V: TRBV10-3

CDR3: ASSPNRGRDYGYT
V: TRBV5-5

CDR3: ASSPGSPWQY
V: TRBV27